The rows below give T cell receptor beta chains drawn from one sample of a study of T cells after yellow fever vaccination. Each CDR3 protein gets one entry after TCRdb re-called the 5' RACE reads with MiXCR. Of around 250,000 distinct CDR3 sequences in the sample, around 7% were seen once. Sequences were derived from CD4+ T cells sorted from PBMCs, sampled 15 days after the yellow fever booster vaccination. The receptors originated from a man aged 25 to 40 who received the YFV17D yellow fever vaccine. CDR3s include the opening cysteine and the closing phenylalanine or tryptophan. A D gene is named only where the DNA matches it firmly. Rows may omit the clone size; those that give it use once, few, many or a size class.

clone_size	v_call	d_call	j_call	cdr3_nt	cdr3_aa
NA	TRBV7-2	TRBD1	TRBJ1-2	TGTGCCAGCAGTCGCGGACAGGGTGCAGGCTACACCTTC	CASSRGQGAGYTF
NA	TRBV12-3/TRBV12-4	NA	TRBJ2-1	TGTGCCAGCAGACTAAGTCCGTACAATGAGCAGTTCTTC	CASRLSPYNEQFF
NA	TRBV19	TRBD2	TRBJ2-6	TGTGCCAGTACCCCGTGGGGGGGGAACGCTGGGGCCAACGTCCTGACTTTC	CASTPWGGNAGANVLTF
many	TRBV28	TRBD1	TRBJ2-3	TGTGCCAGCGGGGAATCCAGGGGGAAAACTAGCACAGATACGCAGTATTTT	CASGESRGKTSTDTQYF
NA	TRBV19	NA	TRBJ2-2	TGTGCCAGTAAACGAAACGGGGAGCTGTTTTTT	CASKRNGELFF
NA	TRBV20-1	TRBD2	TRBJ2-2	TGCAGTGCCGGGACTAGCGGGAGAAGCGGGGAGCTGTTTTTT	CSAGTSGRSGELFF
many	TRBV7-9	NA	TRBJ2-3	TGTGCCAGCAGCTTAGTCGTCTTGATACGGACAGATACGCAGTATTTT	CASSLVVLIRTDTQYF
many	TRBV10-2	NA	TRBJ2-7	TGCGCCAGCAGTGAGGAAAGGGAGCAGTACTTC	CASSEEREQYF
few	TRBV28	NA	TRBJ1-5	TGTGCCAGCAGCACCCTCCAGAGAAATCAGCCCCAGCATTTT	CASSTLQRNQPQHF
many	TRBV6-5	NA	TRBJ1-5	TGTGCCAGCAGTTTCGAGACTGGAGGACAGCCCCAGCATTTT	CASSFETGGQPQHF
many	TRBV4-3	TRBD1	TRBJ2-7	TGCGCCAGCAGCCAAGATTCGACAGGGGGCACCTACGAGCAGTACTTC	CASSQDSTGGTYEQYF
few	TRBV27	TRBD1	TRBJ2-7	TGTGCCAGCAGTTTATCGGACAGGGTCTCCTACGAGCAGTACTTC	CASSLSDRVSYEQYF
few	TRBV6-1	NA	TRBJ2-7	TGTGCCAGCATCGTTTCCTGGCGTGGCTCCTACGAGCAGTACTTC	CASIVSWRGSYEQYF
NA	TRBV5-4	TRBD1	TRBJ1-2	TGTGCCAGCAGCGGGACAGGGGGCGGTGGCTACACCTTC	CASSGTGGGGYTF
few	TRBV20-1	TRBD1	TRBJ2-7	TGCAGTGCTACGACAGGGATCCTCTCCTACGAGCAGTACTTC	CSATTGILSYEQYF
few	TRBV5-4	NA	TRBJ2-2	TGTGCCAGCAGCTCCGAACGGTCGAACACCGGGGAGCTGTTTTTT	CASSSERSNTGELFF
many	TRBV7-2	TRBD2	TRBJ2-5	TGTGCCAGCAGCTCCAGACTAGCGGGAGGCAGGGAGACCCAGTACTTC	CASSSRLAGGRETQYF
few	TRBV5-5	NA	TRBJ2-5	TGTGCCAGCAGCGTCCTTTCCCAAGAGACCCAGTACTTC	CASSVLSQETQYF
many	TRBV6-5	TRBD1	TRBJ2-7	TGTGCCAGCAGTTACTCCGGGACAGGGTCCTACGAGCAGTACTTC	CASSYSGTGSYEQYF
few	TRBV6-2/TRBV6-3	TRBD2	TRBJ2-5	TGTGCCAGCAGGGGGAAGCGGGAGGATGGGAAGACCCAGTACTTC	CASRGKREDGKTQYF
NA	TRBV10-3	NA	TRBJ2-1	TGTGCCATCAGTGGCACCGGGTTATATGAGCAGTTCTTC	CAISGTGLYEQFF
many	TRBV5-6	TRBD2	TRBJ2-1	TGTGCCAGCAGCCAAACTAGCGGTTACAATGAGCAGTTCTTC	CASSQTSGYNEQFF
NA	TRBV20-1	NA	TRBJ2-1	TGCAGTGCTACCGCAGGTTACAATGAGCAGTTCTTC	CSATAGYNEQFF
few	TRBV20-1	NA	TRBJ2-7	TGCAGTGCTAGCTTAGATCTGACCTACGAGCAGTACTTC	CSASLDLTYEQYF
many	TRBV5-1	NA	TRBJ2-2	TGCGCCAGCAGCTTCGATGCGGGCCTCGGGGGCCGGGAGCTGTTTTTT	CASSFDAGLGGRELFF
few	TRBV5-1	TRBD2	TRBJ2-7	TGCGCCAGCAGCTCGGCGGGAGTTGGCGAGCAGTACTTC	CASSSAGVGEQYF
NA	TRBV7-2	TRBD2	TRBJ2-2	TGTGCCAGCAGCCGGGGGGACGCCAGCGGGGAGCTGTTTTTT	CASSRGDASGELFF
many	TRBV12-3/TRBV12-4	NA	TRBJ2-6	TGTGCCAGCAGTTTACGCGGAATGAGCTCTGGGGCCAACGTCCTGACTTTC	CASSLRGMSSGANVLTF
NA	TRBV15	NA	TRBJ2-3	TGTGCCACCAGCAGAGAGGGGGCATACACAGATACGCAGTATTTT	CATSREGAYTDTQYF
few	TRBV29-1	TRBD2	TRBJ2-3	TGCAGCGTTGAGGGAGCGGGAGGTCCAGATACGCAGTATTTT	CSVEGAGGPDTQYF
few	TRBV6-4	NA	TRBJ2-1	TGTGCCAGCAGTGCCGGAGCGGATTCCTACAATGAGCAGTTCTTC	CASSAGADSYNEQFF
many	TRBV28	TRBD2	TRBJ2-1	TGTGCCAGCAGTTTACCGGGACGGGGGGGGCCGTTCTTC	CASSLPGRGGPFF
few	TRBV9	TRBD2	TRBJ2-5	TGTGCCAGCAGCGTAGGAGGACTAGGTGGGCAAGAGACCCAGTACTTC	CASSVGGLGGQETQYF
many	TRBV7-9	NA	TRBJ2-5	TGTGCCAGCAGCTTTGAGGTTAGGACCCAGTACTTC	CASSFEVRTQYF
few	TRBV5-1	TRBD1	TRBJ2-1	TGCGCCAGCAGCTTATTTTCAGGGGGCTCCTACAATGAGCAGTTCTTC	CASSLFSGGSYNEQFF
few	TRBV7-2	TRBD2	TRBJ2-5	TGTGCCAGCAGCGAACGACTAGCGGGAGGGTCAGAGACCCAGTACTTC	CASSERLAGGSETQYF
many	TRBV5-8	NA	TRBJ1-2	TGTGCCAGCAGCTTTCAGTATGGCTACACCTTC	CASSFQYGYTF
few	TRBV29-1	NA	TRBJ1-1	TGCAGCGTTGGGGGAGAGTCGACTGAAGCTTTCTTT	CSVGGESTEAFF
few	TRBV28	TRBD2	TRBJ2-2	TGTGCCTCGCGGGAGCCGAACACCGGGGAGCTGTTTTTT	CASREPNTGELFF